Below are 26 T cell receptor beta chains sequenced from a single sample in a study of blood T cells in healthy people across ages. Primers used in a second PCR of about 6 to 11 cycles were a sample-barcoded 5' primer and a J-beta primer mix. A single record per CDR3 protein comes from TCRdb applying MiXCR to the 5' RACE reads. The sample carries about 650,000 distinct CDR3 sequences, 52% recorded once. The specimen sequenced was blood. These receptor sequences come from a woman older than 75 in good health.

There are a few counts of this clonotype. The CDR3 is CASRTQGNGYTF. Here the CDR3 DNA reads TGTGCCAGCAGAACACAGGGAAATGGCTACACCTTC. V and J are TRBV28 and TRBJ1-2; D possibly corresponds to TRBD1 (6 bases). The V gene's germline CDR1 is MDHEN and CDR2 SYDVKM. V lost 6 bases and J lost 6, with 11 bases in between. The CDR3 sequence is 12 residues long.

This chain uses TRBV30 with TRBJ2-3; either TRBD1 or TRBD2 may fit D (5 bases each). The CDR3 runs to 11 residues. CDR1 and CDR2 (germline): GTSNPN, SVGIG (reference sequence). Deletions cut 8 bases from V and 4 bases from J, with 10 bases between. CDR3: CAGTRADTQYF. CDR3 in DNA: TGTGCCGGGACGAGGGCAGATACGCAGTATTTT.

This clonotype showed up just a few times. This may come from a read error, since a much larger clone is one base off. This chain joins TRBV29-1 and TRBJ2-1, with TRBD2 matching 11 bases. The better agreement between TRBJ2-7 and the DNA end casts doubt on the J call. This CDR3 contains 14 residues. Germline values: CDR1 SQVTM, CDR2 ANQGSEA. The CDR3, as DNA: TGCAGCGCCTCCTTTAGCGGGAGGGCCAATGAGCAGTACTTC. Translation: CSASFSGRANEQYF.

This clonotype was counted ten times or more. The chain combines TRBV4-1 with TRBJ1-6; maybe TRBD1 (6 bases). From germline, CDR1 is MGHRA and CDR2 YSYEKL. CDR3 length: 15 residues. Between the trimmed V and J ends, which lost 4 bases and 15 bases, there was a span of 22 bases. The CDR3 reads CASSPTLLQGRGLHF. CDR3 DNA sequence: TGCGCCAGCAGCCCCACTCTCCTACAGGGCCGGGGCCTCCACTTT.

The chain joins TRBV3-1 to TRBJ2-3; 9 bases align to TRBD2. CDR1 is LGHDT and CDR2 is YNNKEL in the germline V gene (reference sequence). The CDR3 has 19 residues. Trimming took 0 bases from V and 6 from J; bases not matched to a gene: 16. The CDR3 spells CASSQEHLGLAGLSDTQYF. As DNA, the CDR3 is TGTGCCAGCAGCCAAGAACACTTGGGGCTAGCGGGGCTCTCGGATACGCAGTATTTT.

This CDR3 reads CASSYEVSGHYEQYF. CDR3 DNA sequence: TGTGCCAGCAGTTACGAGGTTTCAGGCCACTACGAGCAGTACTTC. The chain carries TRBV6-5 and TRBJ2-7; D gene ambiguous. The CDR3 consists of 15 residues. V lost 2 bases to trimming and J lost 3 bases, with 14 bases between them. Germline CDR1 is MNHEY and CDR2 is SVGAGI.

The rearrangement links TRBV28 to TRBJ2-5; D could derive from TRBD1 or TRBD2 (6 bases each). TRBJ2-7 explains the end of the DNA better; the J call may be wrong. The CDR3 runs to 14 residues. Germline CDR1 is MDHEN and CDR2 is SYDVKM. The CDR3 sequence is CATRLGGSHYEQYF. The CDR3 coding sequence is TGTGCCACAAGACTGGGGGGCTCGCACTACGAGCAGTACTTC.

V gene TRBV20-1 combines with J gene TRBJ2-7; 10 bases agree with TRBD1. Germline CDR1 DFQATT, CDR2 SNEGSKA (reference sequence). This CDR3 has 14 amino acids. The J segment lost 2 bases and the V segment lost 4 bases, leaving 5 bases of the junction unmatched. DNA for the CDR3: TGCAGTGCTACGACAGGGGGCGGTACCTACGAGCAGTACTTC. Its protein product is CSATTGGGTYEQYF.

This clonotype was counted many times. The chain recombines TRBV12-3 or TRBV12-4 with TRBJ2-1, with no clear D. The CDR3 spans 14 residues. V lost 3 bases and J lost 5, with 11 bases in between. CDR3 DNA: TGTGCCAGCAGTTTCGGGCTGGACGACAATGAGCAGTTCTTC. Amino acids: CASSFGLDDNEQFF.

The rearrangement links TRBV20-1 to TRBJ1-2; TRBD1 matches 10 bases. The CDR3 is made up of 15 amino acids. With V trimmed by 6 bases and J by 5 bases, 12 bases remained unmatched. The V gene's germline CDR1 is DFQATT and CDR2 SNEGSKA (reference sequence). The DNA of the CDR3 is TGCAGTGCGCAACCCCTAATGGACAGGGGGTATGGCTACACCTTC. It encodes CSAQPLMDRGYGYTF.

The chain links TRBV27 to TRBJ2-5, with D unresolved. The J call may be faulty, since TRBJ2-7 better matches the DNA end. The CDR3 runs to 12 residues. Germline loops: CDR1 MNHEY, CDR2 SMNVEV (reference sequence). CDR3 residues: CATLSPYYEQYF. The DNA of the CDR3 is TGTGCCACCCTGAGCCCATACTACGAGCAGTACTTC.

The sample holds a few counts of this clonotype. The chain uses TRBV7-9 and TRBJ2-1, with TRBD2 matching over 11 bases. The length of the CDR3 is 16 residues. CDR1 is SEHNR, CDR2 FQNEAQ, per germline (reference sequence). V shed 3 bases, J shed 8 bases, and the junction held 9 bases outside the gene matches. CDR3 residues: CASSLTRTSGSYEQFF. CDR3 sequence (DNA): TGTGCCAGCAGCTTGACCCGAACTAGCGGGAGCTATGAGCAGTTCTTC.

The chain uses TRBV6-2 or TRBV6-3 and TRBJ2-3; 9 bases are shared with TRBD2. The V gene's germline CDR1 is MNHEY and CDR2 SVGEGT. With 2 bases clipped from V and 1 base from J, the junction kept 10 bases outside the gene matches. This CDR3 is built from 18 residues. The CDR3 region is CASSYTFRLAAGTDTQYF. The CDR3 DNA reads TGTGCCAGCAGTTACACTTTCCGACTAGCGGCTGGCACAGATACGCAGTATTTT.

This clonotype was observed many times. The V and J genes are TRBV29-1 and TRBJ2-7; D gene uncertain. V lost 4 bases and J lost 0, with 7 bases in between. The CDR3 extends over 12 amino acids. Germline V CDR1 and CDR2: SQVTM, ANQGSEA. The CDR3 nucleotides read TGCAGCGTTGGGATGAGCTCCTACGAGCAGTACTTC. This codes for CSVGMSSYEQYF.

A word on this clonotype: This clone may be a read error of a much larger clone one base away. This chain uses TRBV20-1 with TRBJ2-1; D is tentatively TRBD1 or TRBD2 (6 bases each). The V end lost 7 bases, the J end lost 4 bases, and 14 bases lay between the germline ends. CDR1 is DFQATT, CDR2 SNEGSKA, per germline (reference sequence). This CDR3 comprises 13 residues. CDR3 protein: CSGGRAGYNEQFF. The CDR3 DNA reads TGCAGTGGGGGGCGAGCGGGTTACAATGAGCAGTTCTTC.

The rearrangement joins TRBV27 to TRBJ2-5; D perhaps matches TRBD1 (6 bases). CDR3 length: 16 residues. The V gene lost 3 bases and the J gene lost 1 base, with 15 bases spanning the gap. Germline V gives CDR1 MNHEY, CDR2 SMNVEV (reference sequence). The CDR3 DNA follows: TGTGCCAGCAGTTTTTACTCTACAGGGACCCAAGAGACCCAGTACTTC. Translating gives CASSFYSTGTQETQYF.

This clonotype has more than one count but fewer than ten. This chain joins TRBV20-1 and TRBJ2-5; 11 bases fit TRBD2. In germline, CDR1 is DFQATT, CDR2 SNEGSKA (reference sequence). This CDR3 spans 15 amino acids. V lost 2 bases and J lost 5; bases outside the gene matches: 7. The CDR3 spells CSARPVSGRGETQYF. CDR3 nucleotide sequence: TGCAGTGCTAGACCGGTTAGCGGGAGGGGGGAGACCCAGTACTTC.

V usage is TRBV24-1 and J usage is TRBJ2-3; no definite D call. CDR1 KGHDR and CDR2 SFDVKD come from the germline V gene. V was trimmed by 3 bases and J by 5 bases, leaving 11 bases between them. CDR3 length: 14 amino acids. Here the CDR3 reads CATSDRPHGDTQYF. The DNA for the CDR3 is TGTGCCACCAGTGATCGGCCTCATGGAGATACGCAGTATTTT.

Many counts were recorded for this clonotype. CDR3 sequence: CAISAETSRTDTQYF. The CDR3 DNA reads TGTGCCATCAGTGCGGAGACTAGCCGCACAGATACGCAGTATTTT. The chain uses TRBV10-3 and TRBJ2-3; the match to TRBD2 covers 7 bases. Per the germline V gene, CDR1 is ENHRY and CDR2 is SYGVKD. V lost 4 bases to trimming and J lost 1 base; unmatched junction nucleotides: 5. The CDR3 contains 15 residues.

The rearrangement links TRBV3-1 to TRBJ2-2; 8 bases agree with TRBD1. The length of the CDR3 is 16 residues. Trimming cost V 1 base and J 3 bases; bases outside gene matches: 4. Germline values: CDR1 LGHDT, CDR2 YNNKEL (reference sequence). The CDR3 DNA is TGTGCCAGCAGCCAAGTTAACAGGGGGTACACCGGGGAGCTGTTTTTT. It encodes CASSQVNRGYTGELFF.

This clonotype was detected ten times or more. J is TRBJ2-1 and V is TRBV5-1; D perhaps matches TRBD2 (5 bases). The germline CDR1 and CDR2 sequences are SGHRS and YFSETQ. The CDR3 runs to 16 residues. V lost 0 bases and J lost 3, with 13 bases in between. This chain's CDR3 is CASSLGSSGHYNEQFF. The CDR3 coding sequence is TGCGCCAGCAGCTTGGGATCCAGCGGTCACTACAATGAGCAGTTCTTC.

This sequence joins TRBV20-1 and TRBJ2-1; the D gene is possibly TRBD2 (7 bases). Germline CDR1 DFQATT, CDR2 SNEGSKA (reference sequence). This CDR3 region has 16 residues. Trimming left V 3 bases short and J 0 bases short, with 15 bases between. The CDR3 loop reads CSARIAGASSYNEQFF. CDR3 sequence (DNA): TGCAGTGCTAGGATCGCGGGGGCTAGCTCCTACAATGAGCAGTTCTTC.

This clonotype has ten or more counts. The gene calls are TRBV25-1 and TRBJ1-2; no definite D call. The germline V gene encodes CDR1 MGHDK and CDR2 SYGVNS. V was trimmed by 4 bases and J by 8 bases, leaving 8 bases between them. The CDR3 contains 11 residues. The CDR3 sequence: CASSGGRGYTF. Written as DNA, the CDR3 is TGTGCCAGCAGTGGTGGCCGAGGCTACACCTTC.

CDR3 bases: TGCGCCAGCAGCCAAGACGGACACGACGAGCAGTACTTC. This gives the protein CASSQDGHDEQYF. The chain uses TRBV4-1 and TRBJ2-7; tentative D call: TRBD1 (5 bases). V gave up 0 bases and J gave up 5 bases, with 8 bases separating them. CDR3 length: 13 residues. Germline assignment: CDR1 MGHRA and CDR2 YSYEKL.

This clonotype was counted at least ten times. The chain is built from TRBV5-1 and TRBJ2-1, with D possibly TRBD1 on 6 matching bases. V was clipped by 2 bases and J by 0 bases, with 12 bases between them. The CDR3 loop spans 16 amino acids. Germline V CDR1 and CDR2: SGHRS, YFSETQ. Here the CDR3 reads CASSLQGLHSYNEQFF. The CDR3 DNA reads TGCGCCAGCAGCTTACAGGGTTTGCACTCCTACAATGAGCAGTTCTTC.

The J gene is TRBJ1-2, the V gene TRBV6-2 or TRBV6-3; 7 bases agree with TRBD1. CDR3 size: 17 residues. The germline V gene has CDR1 MNHEY and CDR2 SVGEGT. The ends lost 4 bases at V and 4 bases at J; junction bases unmatched: 15. The CDR3 sequence is CASSSFDRAYSLYGYTF. CDR3 DNA: TGTGCCAGCAGTTCCTTCGACAGGGCCTACTCCCTCTATGGCTACACCTTC.